These 14 T cell receptor beta chains came from one sample sequenced in a study of PD-1 blockade in classical Hodgkin lymphoma. Time point given: cycle 4 day 1 (C4D1), after 5 to 7 weeks of nivolumab. Autologous stem cell transplantation was followed by relapse in every patient, and brentuximab vedotin exposure varied. Assay used: immunoSEQ multiplex PCR; TCRdb lists only in-frame clones, some missing. The table records 7,000 to 8,500 clones, 80% to 85% of them present only once. This material consisted of peripheral blood mononuclear cells (PBMCs), taken before the fourth cycle of nivolumab. The origin of the receptors is a human donor with classical Hodgkin lymphoma.

Written as DNA, the CDR3 is TGCGCCAGCAGCCCTCGCCGTACAGGCCTTCTAACCTCTGGAAACACCATATATTTT. As protein: CASSPRRTGLLTSGNTIYF. This chain uses TRBV4-3 with TRBJ1-3; D might be TRBD1 (5 bases). From germline, CDR1 is LGHNA and CDR2 YSLEER. The CDR3 has 19 residues. With 4 bases removed from V and 0 bases from J, the gap between germline ends came to 22 bases.

The J gene is TRBJ2-5, the V gene TRBV7-6, with a possible D match to TRBD1 (5 bases). The CDR3 has 16 amino acids. V dropped 5 bases and J dropped 3 bases, with 19 bases sitting between them. Germline V gene sequence: CDR1 SGHVS, CDR2 FNYEAQ. This CDR3 reads CASSKGVTNLKETQYF. CDR3 in DNA: TGTGCCAGCAGCAAAGGGGTGACAAATCTTAAAGAGACCCAGTACTTC. Supplemented by reference TRBV7-6 and TRBJ2-5, the full variable domain reads GAGVSQSPRYKVTKRGQDVALRCDPISGHVSLYWYRQALGQGPEFLTYFNYEAQQDKSGLPNDRFSAERPEGSISTLTIQRTEQRDSAMYRCASSKGVTNLKETQYFGPGTRLLVL.

The chain uses TRBV6-5 and TRBJ1-1; 7 bases map to TRBD1. CDR1 is MNHEY, CDR2 SVGAGI, per germline. CDR3 length: 15 residues. The V gene end was trimmed by 2 bases and the J gene end by 3 bases; junction bases not matched to a gene: 6. CDR3 DNA: TGTGCCAGCAGTTACGGTACAGGGGTTTACACTGAAGCTTTCTTT. Translating gives CASSYGTGVYTEAFF.

J is TRBJ2-5 and V is TRBV7-2; 8 nucleotides agree with TRBD1. There are 14 residues in the CDR3. V was clipped by 5 bases and J by 5 bases; unmatched bases: 7. Germline loops: CDR1 SGHTA, CDR2 FQGNSA. This CDR3 reads CASSKQGAGETQYF. CDR3 bases: TGTGCCAGCAGCAAGCAGGGGGCGGGTGAGACCCAGTACTTC. The complete variable domain, with remaining parts taken from reference TRBV7-2 and TRBJ2-5, reads GAGVSQSPSNKVTEKGKDVELRCDPISGHTALYWYRQSLGQGLEFLIYFQGNSAPDKSGLPSDRFSAERTGGSVSTLTIQRTQQEDSAVYLCASSKQGAGETQYFGPGTRLLVL.

The rearrangement uses TRBV7-2 and TRBJ1-5, with unresolved D. Looked up from germline, CDR1 is SGHTA and CDR2 is FQGNSA. The V end lost 2 bases, the J end lost 0 bases, and 14 bases lay between the germline ends. The CDR3 is 17 amino acids. CDR3 residues: CASSLRVIDYSNQPQHF. Written as DNA, the CDR3 is TGTGCCAGCAGCTTACGAGTAATCGATTATAGCAATCAGCCCCAGCATTTT.

The rearrangement uses TRBV11-2 and TRBJ1-2; tentative D call: TRBD1 (5 bases). Germline V gene sequence: CDR1 SGHAT, CDR2 FQNNGV. The CDR3 has 16 amino acids. V lost 6 bases, J lost 0 bases, and 17 bases lay in between. The CDR3: CASRPPWGAPNYGYTF. Here the CDR3 DNA reads TGTGCCAGCAGACCCCCCTGGGGCGCCCCTAACTATGGCTACACCTTC.

The rearrangement uses TRBV5-4 and TRBJ2-6; TRBD1 agrees at 8 bases. Per germline, CDR1 SGHNT and CDR2 YYREEE (reference sequence). The CDR3 length is 19 residues. The ends lost 1 base at V and 2 bases at J; junction bases unmatched: 11. The CDR3 DNA sequence: TGTGCCAGCAGCTTGAGTCGACAGGGGTTTTCCGCTGGGGCCAACGTCCTGACTTTC. This translates into CASSLSRQGFSAGANVLTF.

The V gene is TRBV29-1, the J gene TRBJ2-1; D is ambiguous. Germline CDR1 SQVTM, CDR2 ANQGSEA. V was trimmed by 5 bases and J by 8 bases, leaving 19 bases between them. The CDR3 runs to 14 residues. The chain's CDR3 is CSVKGLGRIYEQFF. CDR3 coding DNA: TGCAGCGTTAAGGGCCTGGGTCGAATATATGAGCAGTTCTTC.

The chain has TRBV18 and TRBJ2-1; 8 bases match TRBD2. Germline CDR1 KGHSH, CDR2 LQKENI. V lost 0 bases and J lost 7; bases outside the gene matches: 5. This CDR3 comprises 15 residues. As DNA, the CDR3 is TGTGCCAGCTCACCACCTAGCGGGGCTTATAATGAGCAGTTCTTC. Translation: CASSPPSGAYNEQFF.

A single count supports this clone. The V and J genes are TRBV28 and TRBJ2-1; D remains unclear. The CDR3 runs to 11 residues. The germline gives CDR1 MDHEN, CDR2 SYDVKM. Trimming removed 5 bases at V and 5 bases at J, with 4 bases between. CDR3 sequence: CASSMNNEQFF. For the CDR3, the DNA is TGTGCCAGCAGTATGAACAATGAGCAGTTCTTC.

The chain employs TRBV4-1 and TRBJ1-4; no clear D. The CDR3 has 13 amino acids. Trimming stripped 1 base from V and 17 bases from J, with 17 bases between. Germline assignment: CDR1 MGHRA and CDR2 YSYEKL. The CDR3 coding sequence is TGCGCCAGCAGCCAAGGGTTCTTCGGCGAATCTTTTTTT. Translation: CASSQGFFGESFF.

The chain joins TRBV7-3 to TRBJ2-2; D is unresolved. The length of the CDR3 is 13 residues. The V gene lost 2 bases and the J gene lost 7 bases, with 8 bases spanning the gap. Germline CDR1 SGHTA, CDR2 FQGTGA. The CDR3 is CASSLLPGGELFF. The CDR3 region has the DNA TGTGCCAGCAGCTTATTGCCTGGCGGGGAGCTGTTTTTT.

Notes on this clone: Other DNA sequences of this sample code for an identical CDR3. This chain connects TRBV27 to TRBJ1-2; 7 bases agree with TRBD1. Trimming cost V 6 bases and J 7 bases; bases outside gene matches: 11. Germline V gene sequence: CDR1 MNHEY, CDR2 SMNVEV (reference sequence). This CDR3 comprises 14 residues. This chain's CDR3 is CASSRRQGISGYTF. In DNA, the CDR3 is TGTGCCAGCAGCCGCCGACAGGGAATTTCTGGCTACACCTTC.

The chain recombines TRBV5-1 with TRBJ1-1; D perhaps matches TRBD1 (6 bases). CDR1 and CDR2 (germline): SGHRS, YFSETQ. This CDR3 contains 14 residues. V lost 0 bases, J lost 4 bases, and 10 bases lay in between. The CDR3 nucleotides read TGCGCCAGCAGCTTGGGGGGGGCTGGCACTGAAGCTTTCTTT. Encoded protein: CASSLGGAGTEAFF. The variable domain in full, with the rest retrieved from reference TRBV5-1 and TRBJ1-1, is KAGVTQTPRYLIKTRGQQVTLSCSPISGHRSVSWYQQTPGQGLQFLFEYFSETQRNKGNFPGRFSGRQFSNSRSEMNVSTLELGDSALYLCASSLGGAGTEAFFGQGTRLTVV.